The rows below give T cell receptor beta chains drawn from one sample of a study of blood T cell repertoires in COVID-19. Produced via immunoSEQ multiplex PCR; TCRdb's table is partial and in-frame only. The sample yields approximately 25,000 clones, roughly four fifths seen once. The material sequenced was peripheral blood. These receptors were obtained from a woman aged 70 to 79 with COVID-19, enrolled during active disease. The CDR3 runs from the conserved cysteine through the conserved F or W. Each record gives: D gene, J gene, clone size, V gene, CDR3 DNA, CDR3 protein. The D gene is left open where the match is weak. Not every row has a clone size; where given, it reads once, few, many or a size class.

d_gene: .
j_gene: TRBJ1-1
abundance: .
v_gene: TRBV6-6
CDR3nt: TGTGCCAGCAGTTCGGGATACACTGAAGCTTTCTTT
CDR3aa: CASSSGYTEAFF

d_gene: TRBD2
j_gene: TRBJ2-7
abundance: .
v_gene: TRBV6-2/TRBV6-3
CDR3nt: TGTGCCAGCAGTTACGGACTAGCGTTGAGCTCCTACGAGCAGTACTTC
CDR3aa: CASSYGLALSSYEQYF

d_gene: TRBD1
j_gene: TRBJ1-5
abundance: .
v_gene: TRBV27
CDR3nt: TGTGCCAGCAGTTCCGGACAGGTTGGGAATCAGCCCCAGCATTTT
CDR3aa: CASSSGQVGNQPQHF

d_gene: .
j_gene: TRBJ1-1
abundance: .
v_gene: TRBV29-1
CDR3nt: TGCAGCGGCCATAAGGGGGACACTGAAGCTTTCTTT
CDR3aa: CSGHKGDTEAFF

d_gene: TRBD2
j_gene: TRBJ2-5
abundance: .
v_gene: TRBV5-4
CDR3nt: TGTGCCAGCAGCGGGAGGGCCGGCCAAGAGACCCAGTACTTC
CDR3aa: CASSGRAGQETQYF

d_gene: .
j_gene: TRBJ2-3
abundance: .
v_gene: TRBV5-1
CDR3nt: TGCGCCAGCAGCCGGCAGGGGTGGGACGTGGATACGCAGTATTTT
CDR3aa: CASSRQGWDVDTQYF

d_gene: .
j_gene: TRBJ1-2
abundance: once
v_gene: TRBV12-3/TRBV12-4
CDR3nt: TGTGCCAGCAGTCGAGGGGGTCGGGTCGGCTACACCTTC
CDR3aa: CASSRGGRVGYTF

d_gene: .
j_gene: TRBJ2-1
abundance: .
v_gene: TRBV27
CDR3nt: TGTGCCAGCAGTCGAAGGAAGTGGCGGCCGGCCCCATACAATGAGCAGTTCTTC
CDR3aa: CASSRRKWRPAPYNEQFF

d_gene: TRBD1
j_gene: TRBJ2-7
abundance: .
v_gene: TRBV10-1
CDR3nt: TGCGCCAGCAGGATGACAGGGTCAAAGTTAGGTCAAAGGGTAGGCGAGCAGTACTTC
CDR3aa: CASRMTGSKLGQRVGEQYF

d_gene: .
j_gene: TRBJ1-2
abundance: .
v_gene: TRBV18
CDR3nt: TGTGCCAGCTCACCGGACAGAACCTTTAACTATGGCTACACCTTC
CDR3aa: CASSPDRTFNYGYTF

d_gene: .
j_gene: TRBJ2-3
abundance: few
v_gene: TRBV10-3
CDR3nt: TGTGCCATCAGTGAGAGTGGGGCCCTGGGAGATACGCAGTATTTT
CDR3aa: CAISESGALGDTQYF

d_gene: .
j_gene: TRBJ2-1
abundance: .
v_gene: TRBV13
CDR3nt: TGTGCCAGCAGCTCTCTTAGGGGCTATGAGCAGTTCTTC
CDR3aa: CASSSLRGYEQFF

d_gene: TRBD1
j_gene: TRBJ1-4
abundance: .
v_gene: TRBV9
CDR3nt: TGTGCCAGCAGCCTTGGGACAGGAGGGTTTGAAAAACTGTTTTTT
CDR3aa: CASSLGTGGFEKLFF

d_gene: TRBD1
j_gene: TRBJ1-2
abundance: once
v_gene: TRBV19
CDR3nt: TGTGCCAGTAGTATACAAGGGACAGGGGGTCCTGGCTACACCTTC
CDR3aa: CASSIQGTGGPGYTF

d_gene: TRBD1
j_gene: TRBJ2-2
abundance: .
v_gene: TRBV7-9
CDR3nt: TGTGCCAGCAGCCGCCCCGGACAGGGGGACACCGGGGAGCTGTTTTTT
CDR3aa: CASSRPGQGDTGELFF

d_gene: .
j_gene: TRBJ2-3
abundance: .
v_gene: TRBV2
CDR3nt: TGTGCCAACCAACAGGGCCTAGACAGACTCACAGATACGCAGTATTTT
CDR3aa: CANQQGLDRLTDTQYF

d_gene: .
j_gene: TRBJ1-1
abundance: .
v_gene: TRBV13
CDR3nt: TGTGCCAGCAGCTTAGGGTCCGGGAACACTGAAGCTTTCTTT
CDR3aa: CASSLGSGNTEAFF

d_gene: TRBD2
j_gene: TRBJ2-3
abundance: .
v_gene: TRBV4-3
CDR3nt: TGCGCCAGCAGCCCTTCACGCGCTAGCGGGGGGGCGGAGGATACGCAGTATTTT
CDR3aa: CASSPSRASGGAEDTQYF

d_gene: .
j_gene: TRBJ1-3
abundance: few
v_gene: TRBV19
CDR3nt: TGTGCCTCTCTACCCGCTTTTTCTGGAAACACCATATATTTT
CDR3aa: CASLPAFSGNTIYF

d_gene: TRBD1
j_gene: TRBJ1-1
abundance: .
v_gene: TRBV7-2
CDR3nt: TGTGCCAGCAGCTTAGGAGGAGACGGCAGGGGGCGCGAAGCTTTCTTT
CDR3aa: CASSLGGDGRGREAFF

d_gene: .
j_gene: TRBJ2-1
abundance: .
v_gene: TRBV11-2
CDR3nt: TGTGCCAGCAGCTCCATAAGAGCGTACAATGAGCAGTTCTTC
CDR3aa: CASSSIRAYNEQFF

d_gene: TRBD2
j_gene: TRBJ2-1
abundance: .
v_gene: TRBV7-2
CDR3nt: TGTGCCAGCGGGGCGGGGGGATACGAGCAGTTCTTC
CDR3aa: CASGAGGYEQFF

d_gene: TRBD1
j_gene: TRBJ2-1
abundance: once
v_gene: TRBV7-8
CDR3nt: TGTGCCAGCAGCCTCGGACAGGGGGCTGGGAATGAGCAGTTCTTC
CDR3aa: CASSLGQGAGNEQFF

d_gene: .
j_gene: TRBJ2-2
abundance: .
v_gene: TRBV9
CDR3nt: TGTGCCAGCAGCGCCGGGGGCGGGGAGCTGTTTTTT
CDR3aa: CASSAGGGELFF

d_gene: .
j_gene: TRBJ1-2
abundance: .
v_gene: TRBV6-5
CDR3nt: TGTGCGACCACTCGGGAGAACTATGGCTACACCTTC
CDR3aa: CATTRENYGYTF

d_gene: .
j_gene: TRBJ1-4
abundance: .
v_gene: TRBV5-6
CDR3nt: TGTGCCAGCAGCTCTGGTGGCAGGGATAGGGAAAAACTGTTTTTT
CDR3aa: CASSSGGRDREKLFF

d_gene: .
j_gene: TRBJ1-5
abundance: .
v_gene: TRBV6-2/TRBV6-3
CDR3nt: TGTGCCAGCAGCTTCCACCGGGCGGGTCAGCCCCAGCATTTT
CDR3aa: CASSFHRAGQPQHF

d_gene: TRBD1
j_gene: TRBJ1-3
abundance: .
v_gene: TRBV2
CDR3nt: TGTGCCAGCAGTGCGTTAGTAGGACAGGGGATCTTTAGAAACACCATATATTTT
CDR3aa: CASSALVGQGIFRNTIYF

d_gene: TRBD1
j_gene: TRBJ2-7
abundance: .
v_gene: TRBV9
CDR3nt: TGTGCCAGCAGCGCCTTACAGGGGTCTCGGGAGCAGTACTTC
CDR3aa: CASSALQGSREQYF

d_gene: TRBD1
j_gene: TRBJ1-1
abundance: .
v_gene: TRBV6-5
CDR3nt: TGTGCCAGCTCGCCCACCGGGGACAGCAGCAAAGCTTTCTTT
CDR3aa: CASSPTGDSSKAFF

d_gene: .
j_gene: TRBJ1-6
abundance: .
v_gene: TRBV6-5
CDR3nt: TGTGCCAGCCCAGCGGAGGGAGGAGCTTCACCCCTCCACTTT
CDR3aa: CASPAEGGASPLHF